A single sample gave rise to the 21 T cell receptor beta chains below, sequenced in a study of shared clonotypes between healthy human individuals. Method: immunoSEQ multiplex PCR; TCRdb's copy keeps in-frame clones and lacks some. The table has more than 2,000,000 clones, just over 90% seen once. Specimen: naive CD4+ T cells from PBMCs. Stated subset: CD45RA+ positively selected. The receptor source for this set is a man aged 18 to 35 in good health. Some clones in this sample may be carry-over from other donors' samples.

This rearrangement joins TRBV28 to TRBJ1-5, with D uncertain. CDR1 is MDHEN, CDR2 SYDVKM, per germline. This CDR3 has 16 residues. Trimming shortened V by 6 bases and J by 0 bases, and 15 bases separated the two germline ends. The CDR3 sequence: CASSPYAYYSNQPQHF. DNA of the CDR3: TGTGCCAGCAGCCCGTATGCATATTATAGCAATCAGCCCCAGCATTTT.

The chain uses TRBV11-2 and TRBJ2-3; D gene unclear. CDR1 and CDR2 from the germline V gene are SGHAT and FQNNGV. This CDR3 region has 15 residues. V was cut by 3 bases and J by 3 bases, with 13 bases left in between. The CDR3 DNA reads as TGTGCCAGCAGCTTCGTAGTGTATGGGACAGATACGCAGTATTTT. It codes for CASSFVVYGTDTQYF.

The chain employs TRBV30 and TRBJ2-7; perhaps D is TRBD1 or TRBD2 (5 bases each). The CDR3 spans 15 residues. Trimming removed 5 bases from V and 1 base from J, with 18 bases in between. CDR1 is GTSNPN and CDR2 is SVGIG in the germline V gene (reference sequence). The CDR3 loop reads CAWEPLGRKSYEQYF. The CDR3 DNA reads TGTGCCTGGGAACCCCTGGGACGGAAATCCTACGAGCAGTACTTC.

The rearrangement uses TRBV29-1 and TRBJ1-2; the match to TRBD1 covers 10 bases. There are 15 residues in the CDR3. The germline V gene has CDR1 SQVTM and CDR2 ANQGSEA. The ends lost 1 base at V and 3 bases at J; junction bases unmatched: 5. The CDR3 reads CSVEGLTGGDYGYTF. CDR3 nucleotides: TGCAGCGTTGAAGGGCTGACAGGGGGCGACTATGGCTACACCTTC.

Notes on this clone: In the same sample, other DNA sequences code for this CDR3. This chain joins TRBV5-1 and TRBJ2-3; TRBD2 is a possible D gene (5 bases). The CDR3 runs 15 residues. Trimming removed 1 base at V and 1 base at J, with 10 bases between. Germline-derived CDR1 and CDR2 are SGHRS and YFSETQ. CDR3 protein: CASSLLASGTDTQYF. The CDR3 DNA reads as TGCGCCAGCAGCTTGTTAGCGTCTGGCACAGATACGCAGTATTTT.

The CDR3 reads CASSPTAGGDQETQYF. The CDR3 DNA sequence: TGTGCCAGCAGTCCTACAGCGGGAGGAGACCAAGAGACCCAGTACTTC. J is TRBJ2-5 and V is TRBV5-4; TRBD2 matches 9 bases. The CDR3 is made up of 16 amino acids. Germline lookup yields CDR1 SGHNT and CDR2 YYREEE (reference sequence). The junction had 8 bases not matched to a gene; V was cut back by 5 bases and J by 0 bases.

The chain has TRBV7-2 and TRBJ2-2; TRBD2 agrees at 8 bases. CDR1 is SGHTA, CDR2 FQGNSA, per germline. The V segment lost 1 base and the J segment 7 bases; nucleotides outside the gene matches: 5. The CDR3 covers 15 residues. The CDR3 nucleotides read TGTGCCAGCAGCTTAGTGCGGGGGGCTGGCGGGGAGCTGTTTTTT. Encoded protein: CASSLVRGAGGELFF.

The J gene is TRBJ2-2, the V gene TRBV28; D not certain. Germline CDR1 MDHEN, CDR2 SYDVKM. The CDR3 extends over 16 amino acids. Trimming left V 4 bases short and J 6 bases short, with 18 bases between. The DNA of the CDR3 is TGTGCCAGCAGTTACGGGCTGGCCAGCGACGCCGGGGAGCTGTTTTTT. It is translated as CASSYGLASDAGELFF.

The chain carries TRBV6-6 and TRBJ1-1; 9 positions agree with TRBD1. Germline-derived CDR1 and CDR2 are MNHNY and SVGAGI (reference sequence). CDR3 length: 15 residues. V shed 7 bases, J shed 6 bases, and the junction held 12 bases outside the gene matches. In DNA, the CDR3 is TGTGCCAGCAAGCTTAACAGGGGGCTCATGGCTGAAGCTTTCTTT. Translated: CASKLNRGLMAEAFF.

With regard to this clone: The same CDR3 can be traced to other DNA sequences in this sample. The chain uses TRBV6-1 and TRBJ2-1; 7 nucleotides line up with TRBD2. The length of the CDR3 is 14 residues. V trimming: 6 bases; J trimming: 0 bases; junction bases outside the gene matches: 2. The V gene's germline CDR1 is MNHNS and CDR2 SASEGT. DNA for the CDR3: TGTGCCAGCAGCGGCGGGAGCTCCTACAATGAGCAGTTCTTC. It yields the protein CASSGGSSYNEQFF.

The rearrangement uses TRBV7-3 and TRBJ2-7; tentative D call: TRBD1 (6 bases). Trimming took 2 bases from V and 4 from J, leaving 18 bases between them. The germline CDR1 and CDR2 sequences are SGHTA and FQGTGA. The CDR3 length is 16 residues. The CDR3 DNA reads TGTGCCAGCAGCTTAGGACAGCCTAGTGCCAGATACGAGCAGTACTTC. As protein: CASSLGQPSARYEQYF.

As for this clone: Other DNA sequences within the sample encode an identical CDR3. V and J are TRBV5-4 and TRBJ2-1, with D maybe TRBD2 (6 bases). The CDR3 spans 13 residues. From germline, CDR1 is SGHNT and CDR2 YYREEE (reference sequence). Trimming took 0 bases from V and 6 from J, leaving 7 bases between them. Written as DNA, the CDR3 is TGTGCCAGCAGCTTGGAGGGAGGCAATGAGCAGTTCTTC. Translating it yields CASSLEGGNEQFF.

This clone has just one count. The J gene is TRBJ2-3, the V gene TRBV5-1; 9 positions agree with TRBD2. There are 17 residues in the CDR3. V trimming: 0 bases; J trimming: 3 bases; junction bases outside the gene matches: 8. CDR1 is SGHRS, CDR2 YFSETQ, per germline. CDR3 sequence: CASSLVVSGRGTDTQYF. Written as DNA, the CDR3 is TGCGCCAGCAGCTTGGTTGTTAGCGGGAGAGGAACAGATACGCAGTATTTT.

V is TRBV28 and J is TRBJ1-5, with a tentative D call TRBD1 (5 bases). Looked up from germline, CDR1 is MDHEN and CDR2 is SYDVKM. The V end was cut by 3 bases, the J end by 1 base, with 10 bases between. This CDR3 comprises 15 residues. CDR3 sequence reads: CASSLDRDSNQPQHF. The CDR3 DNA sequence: TGTGCCAGCAGTTTGGACCGGGACAGCAATCAGCCCCAGCATTTT. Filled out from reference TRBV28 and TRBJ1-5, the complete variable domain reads DVKVTQSSRYLVKRTGEKVFLECVQDMDHENMFWYRQDPGLGLRLIYFSYDVKMKEKGDIPEGYSVSREKKERFSLILESASTNQTSMYLCASSLDRDSNQPQHFGDGTRLSIL.

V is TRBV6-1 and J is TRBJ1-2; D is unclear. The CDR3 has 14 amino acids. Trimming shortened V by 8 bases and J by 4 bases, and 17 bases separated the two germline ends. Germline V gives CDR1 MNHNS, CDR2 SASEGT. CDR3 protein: CASLSPAHSYGYTF. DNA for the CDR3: TGTGCCAGCCTATCCCCGGCACACAGCTATGGCTACACCTTC.

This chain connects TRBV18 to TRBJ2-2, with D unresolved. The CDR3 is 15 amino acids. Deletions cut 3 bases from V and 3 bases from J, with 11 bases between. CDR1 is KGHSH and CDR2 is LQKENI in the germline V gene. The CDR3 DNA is TGTGCCAGCTCACCGATTCTAGTCGACACCGGGGAGCTGTTTTTT. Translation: CASSPILVDTGELFF.

The CDR3 spells CASSQDANTEAFF. For the CDR3, the DNA is TGTGCCAGCAGCCAAGATGCGAACACTGAAGCTTTCTTT. The chain links TRBV4-2 to TRBJ1-1; D call uncertain. Germline CDR1 reads LGHNA; CDR2 reads YNFKEQ. This CDR3 is built from 13 residues. Trimming removed 0 bases from V and 1 base from J, with 3 bases in between.

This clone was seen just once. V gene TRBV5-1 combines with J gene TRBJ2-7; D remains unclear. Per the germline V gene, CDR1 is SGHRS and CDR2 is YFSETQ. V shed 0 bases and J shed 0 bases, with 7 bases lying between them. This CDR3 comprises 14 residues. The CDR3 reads CASSLAYSSYEQYF. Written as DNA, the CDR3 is TGCGCCAGCAGCTTGGCTTACAGCTCCTACGAGCAGTACTTC.

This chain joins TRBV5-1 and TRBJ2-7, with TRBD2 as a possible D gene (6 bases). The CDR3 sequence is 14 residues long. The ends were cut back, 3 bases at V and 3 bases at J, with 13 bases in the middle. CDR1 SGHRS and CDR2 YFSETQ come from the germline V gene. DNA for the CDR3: TGCGCCAGCAGCTCAGGGACTGAAGGCTACGAGCAGTACTTC. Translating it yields CASSSGTEGYEQYF.

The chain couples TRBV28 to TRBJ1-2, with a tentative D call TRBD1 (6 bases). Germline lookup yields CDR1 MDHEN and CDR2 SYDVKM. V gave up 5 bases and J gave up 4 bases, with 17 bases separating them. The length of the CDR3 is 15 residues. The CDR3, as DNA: TGTGCCAGCAGTCGAGGGGGTGTGGCCGGCTATGGCTACACCTTC. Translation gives CASSRGGVAGYGYTF.

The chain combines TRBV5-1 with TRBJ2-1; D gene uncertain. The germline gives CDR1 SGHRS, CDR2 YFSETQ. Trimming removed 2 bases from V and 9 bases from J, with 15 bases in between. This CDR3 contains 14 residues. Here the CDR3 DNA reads TGCGCCAGCAGCTTAACTTACGGAGTAAGTGAGCAGTTCTTC. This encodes CASSLTYGVSEQFF.